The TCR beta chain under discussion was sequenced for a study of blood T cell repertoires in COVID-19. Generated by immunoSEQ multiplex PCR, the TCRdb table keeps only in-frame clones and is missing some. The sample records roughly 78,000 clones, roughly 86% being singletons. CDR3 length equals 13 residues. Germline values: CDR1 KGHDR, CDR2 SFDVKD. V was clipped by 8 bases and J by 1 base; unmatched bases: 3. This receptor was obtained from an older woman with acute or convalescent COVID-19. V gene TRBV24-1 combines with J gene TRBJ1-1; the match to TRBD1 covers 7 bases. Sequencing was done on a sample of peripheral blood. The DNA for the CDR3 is TGTGCCACCACCGGGACAGCGAACACTGAAGCTTTCTTT. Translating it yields CATTGTANTEAFF.